The clone carrying this TCR beta chain was detected a few times. Libraries were prepared by immunoSEQ multiplex PCR; TCRdb keeps only in-frame clonotypes and omits some of them. Here the sample spans a few hundred thousand clones, around 82% being singletons. The data stem from a study of blood T cell repertoires in COVID-19. This TCR was sampled from a woman of 80 years or more with acute or convalescent COVID-19. Specimen: peripheral blood.

The CDR3 bases are TGTGCCAGTAGTCGCCGGGAGATACTATGGGGCTACACCTTC. As protein: CASSRREILWGYTF. The genes are TRBV19 and TRBJ1-2, with D unclear. The V gene's germline CDR1 is LNHDA and CDR2 SQIVND (reference sequence). The CDR3 consists of 14 residues. Trimming took off 5 bases at V and 8 bases at J, with 18 bases between the two ends.